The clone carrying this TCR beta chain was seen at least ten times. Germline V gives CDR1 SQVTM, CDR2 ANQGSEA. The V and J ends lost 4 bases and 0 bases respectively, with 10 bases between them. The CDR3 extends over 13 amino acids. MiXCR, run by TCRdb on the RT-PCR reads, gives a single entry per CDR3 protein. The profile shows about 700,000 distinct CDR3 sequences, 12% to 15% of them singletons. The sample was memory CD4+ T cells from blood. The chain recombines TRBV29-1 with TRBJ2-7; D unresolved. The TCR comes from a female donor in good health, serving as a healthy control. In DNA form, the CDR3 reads TGCAGCGTTGGATCCTTGAGCTCCTACGAGCAGTACTTC. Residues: CSVGSLSSYEQYF.